What follows describes a single T cell receptor beta chain. Its specificity is unknown. This specimen belongs to a study of shared clonotypes between healthy human individuals. The study's findings and limits: Compared with clonotypes that all four donors shared, non-shared clonotypes had lower generation probabilities.

Each subset's genomic DNA was split evenly across several immunoSEQ plates. Generated by immunoSEQ multiplex PCR, the TCRdb table keeps only in-frame clones and is missing some. This table holds about 1 million clones, about 75% found once. V was clipped by 4 bases and J by 3 bases, with 17 bases between them. This CDR3 spans 15 amino acids. The V gene's germline CDR1 is SGHDT and CDR2 YYEEEE. Free of recent acute infections or vaccinations, the donors were healthy HIV-negative adults. All of the donors resided in Nashville, Tennessee, and each was a Caucasian adult. The receptor's source is a man younger than 30 in good health. The chain has TRBV5-6 and TRBJ2-7; D might be TRBD1 or TRBD2, each matching 5 bases. Sequencing was carried out using memory CD4+ T cells sorted from blood. Described subset: CD45RA-negative fraction. The CDR3 here is CASSEPGHKSYEQYF. CDR3 in DNA: TGTGCCAGCAGCGAGCCGGGGCACAAGAGCTACGAGCAGTACTTC.